This is a list of T cell receptor beta chains from one sample in a study of blood T cell repertoires in COVID-19. Clones were read by immunoSEQ multiplex PCR, and TCRdb kept only the in-frame ones, dropping some. The table shows over 35,000 clones, with roughly 70% occurring only once. Sequencing was done on a sample of peripheral blood. The receptors stem from an elderly man with acute or convalescent COVID-19. The CDR3 runs from the conserved cysteine through the conserved F or W. The D gene is left open where the match is weak. The size entry is marked missing in some rows and otherwise reads once, few, many or a size class.

length: 17
V: TRBV7-9
size: .
D: TRBD1
CDR3: CASSLTGTGGSYNEQFF

length: 14
V: TRBV11-2
size: .
D: TRBD1
CDR3: CASSPTGARSPLHF

length: 14
V: TRBV6-5
size: .
D: .
CDR3: CASSYHTGDTEAFF

length: 14
V: TRBV6-5
size: .
D: TRBD2
CDR3: CAGRLGRGLDEQYF

length: 16
V: TRBV9
size: .
D: .
CDR3: CASSVAGAGDTGELFF

length: 13
V: TRBV10-3
size: .
D: .
CDR3: CAISPGLAYEQYF

length: 16
V: TRBV4-1
size: few
D: .
CDR3: CASSLQSPVSNEKLFF

length: 12
V: TRBV2
size: few
D: .
CDR3: CASSAGNTEAFF

length: 15
V: TRBV5-1
size: .
D: .
CDR3: CASRPEVPRVGTQYF

length: 12
V: TRBV30
size: once
D: TRBD1
CDR3: CAWGDRTYEQYF

length: 17
V: TRBV10-3
size: .
D: .
CDR3: CAIKQTGLSTSGYGYTF

length: 15
V: TRBV5-4
size: .
D: TRBD1
CDR3: CASSLYRGRADTQYF

length: 13
V: TRBV27
size: .
D: .
CDR3: CASRPNRGGEAFF

length: 12
V: TRBV27
size: .
D: .
CDR3: CASSGRDYEQYF